This TCR beta chain emerged from a study of long-term antiretroviral therapy in people with HIV (dated 2022 in TCRdb). For the study in its entirety: Collection of the earliest samples took place about a decade ahead of the 2015 WHO recommendation for immediate ART, at a time when ART was typically delayed until CD4 counts fell. Among the 30 to 35 participants with HIV, ten to eleven were female. No cross-contamination during QIAcube processing was shown when test extractions of a monoclonal T-cell line were performed alongside about 30 polyclonal samples. From some 28 adults with confirmed HIV infection, the cohort provided under 200 cryopreserved PBMC samples, gathered serially across a mean of around six years (range 1-12). A retrospective serial study tested whether ART initiation and durable HIV suppression were associated with changes in peripheral blood TRB repertoire composition and diversity. Overall study results and their limits: Expanded TRB clones identified before ART initiation dominated the repertoire across all time points, though the dominance fluctuated and decreased in many PLHIV after ART. ART initiation was associated with a significant increase in TRB diversity, but diversity stayed significantly below transplant donor controls even after long-term ART. HIV repertoires had narrower CDR3 length ranges than controls, and the network structure suggested an antigen-experienced repertoire that shifted only slightly toward naive after ART. Unsorted PBMC were profiled instead of sorted CD4+ and CD8+ T cells because pre-ART samples had limited cell numbers. Limited PBMC availability meant only the TCR beta chain was sequenced, without alpha chain pairing. The samples span the years 2004 to 2017, and the ART regimens used at that time may not be as effective as current regimens. Inferences about post-ART repertoire changes are limited because no data were available on ART adherence, viral resistance or therapy changes.

At the junction V is shortened by 3 bases and J by 6 bases; bases outside the gene matches: 8. The CDR1 and CDR2 encoded by the germline V gene are SGHTS and YDEGEE. The CDR3 spans 15 residues, from the cysteine through the phenylalanine. Only the CDR3 portion is preserved as DNA: 45 bases, with reading frame beginning at the first base. To note about this clone: It has no known antigen specificity. Per-base qualities were not stored, and no clone one base away is much larger.

Inclusion was restricted to participants for whom at least one PBMC sample before ART initiation and at least two post-ART samples were available. Every participant with HIV received treatment in the United States of America. Cryopreserved samples of about 0.95-10 million PBMC were thawed and washed before DNA extraction. At the time of the earliest PBMC sample, participants with HIV were aged between roughly 20 and 60 years. Per participant, PBMC samples came from 1-4 timepoints prior to ART initiation and 2-8 timepoints following ART initiation, for a median of 7 samples. For every participant, serial HIV viral load, CD4+ T-cell count, ART history and demographic data were obtained. Genomic DNA was extracted from unsorted PBMC with a Qiagen kit on a QIAcube, processed in batches of 12 samples. Sequencing of the TRB variable region was done with the immunoSEQ hsTCRB v3.0 assay at survey level resolution. The targeted TRB sequencing depth was about 35,000-55,000 T-cell genomes per sample. TRB libraries were pooled and sequenced on an Illumina MiSeq using a v3 150-cycle kit. In the source study's methods: Repertoire analysis was performed in R inside a reproducible Nextflow workflow that covered QC, data transformation and analysis. Custom analyses were implemented in LymphoSeq2, an R package for AIRR-Seq data exploration. After excluding a handful of samples that yielded fewer than 5000 total TRB sequences, around 190 HIV repertoires remained for analysis. Among the roughly 190 retained HIV repertoires, 55 to 65 were collected before ART initiation and 120 to 140 after ART initiation. Each repertoire was downsampled to 5000 TRB nucleotide sequences, and summary statistics were averaged across 100 downsampling iterations. The analysis kept only TRB sequences whose CDR3 regions were at least seven amino acids long. Two measures captured diversity: a Shannon entropy-derived clonality score and the Gini coefficient. In the repertoire networks, any two of the top 5000 CDR3 amino acid sequences were connected whenever the two sequences differed by an edit distance of one. GLIPH2 predicted antigen specificity groups and MHC restriction for TRB CDR3 amino acid sequences. Known CMV, EBV, HIV or tissue antigen associations were flagged by matching CDR3 amino acid sequences against VDJdb and McPAS-TCR. Pre-ART, post-ART and control groups were compared with Wilcoxon signed-rank tests and Holm-Bonferroni correction. TCRdb provides this immuneACCESS table in a form limited to in-frame rearrangements. Some clones are lacking; in checked studies, under half of them reflect an unresolved V gene, and why the rest are absent is not known. Clonal size and the V and J genes are those of that table, whereas D and trimming came from the DNA. The sample contains about 20,000 clones, 80% of them found a single time. Of the sample, approximately 11% falls within the top ten clones.

This specimen was unsorted PBMCs, taken 0.2 years after starting antiretroviral therapy. The chain couples TRBV5-8 to TRBJ2-2, and 7 bases in between align with TRBD1. The source of this sequence is a woman aged 40 to 50 with HIV. The CDR3 sequence is CASSSGQPWAGELFF. The bases read TGTGCCAGCAGCTCGGGACAGCCCTGGGCCGGGGAGCTGTTTTTT.